This T cell receptor beta chain comes out of a study of blood T cells in healthy people across ages. Overall study results and limits: It was not possible, with unsorted PBMCs, to conclusively compare naive and antigen-experienced cells. Donors of long life had a larger count of naive CD4+ cells and greater diversity than aged donors.

This CDR3 contains 18 residues. The germline V gene encodes CDR1 MNHEY and CDR2 SVGEGT. J lost 1 base, V lost 5 bases, and 10 bases had no gene match. It was with a sample-barcoded 5' primer and a J-beta primer mix that a second PCR of roughly 7 to 11 cycles was run. Each cDNA molecule was tagged by a template-switch adaptor that had 12 random nucleotides. Using its own MiXCR run on the 5' RACE reads, TCRdb lists one record per CDR3 protein. In the table there are 780,000 or so distinct CDR3 sequences, about 55% of which are singletons. A remark on this clonotype: Its matching antigen is unknown.

Each sample used at least 6 million PBMCs. The chain carries TRBV6-2 or TRBV6-3 and TRBJ2-1; 11 bases agree with TRBD2. This sequence was found in an elderly man in good health. The sequencing input was blood. CDR3 amino acids: CASSTSRLAGGSYNEQFF. The CDR3 nucleotides are TGTGCCAGCAGTACATCCCGCCTAGCGGGAGGATCCTACAATGAGCAGTTCTTC.